Included here is one T cell receptor beta chain sequence, with context. The source of the sample is a study of blood T cell repertoires in COVID-19. Study details: COVID-19 samples from acute and convalescent phases originated in the United States, Italy and Spain. PBMCs, B-cell-depleted T cells, or T cells were the source of the cDNA or gDNA that made up the material.

This study enrolled people aged roughly 18 to 89 from around 25 US geographic areas. The V segment lost 0 bases and the J segment 4 bases; nucleotides outside the gene matches: 11. CDR1 and CDR2 from the germline V gene are MGHRA and YSYEKL. The CDR3 has 18 residues. Only in-frame clones appear in the TCRdb table, and some are missing; sequencing was by immunoSEQ multiplex PCR. The sample records roughly 280,000 clones, around 90% being singletons. This sequence joins TRBV4-1 and TRBJ2-3; 9 nucleotides match TRBD1. This TCR was recovered from a woman under 40 with acute COVID-19. The sample taken for sequencing was PBMCs or T cells enriched from blood (not recorded which). In DNA, the CDR3 is TGCGCCAGCAGCCAAGATGGATCCGGGACAGGGCTCCCAGATACGCAGTATTTT. Translation: CASSQDGSGTGLPDTQYF.